The clone carrying this TCR beta chain was counted only a few times. Its antigen is not known. With 2 bases removed from V and 3 bases from J, the gap between germline ends came to 14 bases. Germline loops: CDR1 MNHEY, CDR2 SVGAGI. The CDR3 is 15 amino acids. The data originate from a study of neoadjuvant anti-PD-1 for oral cavity cancer. Study-wide background: Before surgery, most patients got three to four biweekly 3 mg/kg nivolumab doses. General study results and limits: After neoadjuvant nivolumab, PBMC T cell clonality was significantly higher in non-responders than responders. With a few patients per group, TCR findings need larger cohorts. Higher pretreatment blood Treg/Th17 ratios correlated with higher pretreatment blood and lower post-treatment tumor TCRbeta clonality.

This table comes from immunoSEQ multiplex PCR, and its TCRdb copy is limited to in-frame clones, with some not included. The sample carries 70,000 to 95,000 clones, under 85% recorded once. The sequence came from a person between 40 and 85 years old with oral cavity squamous cell carcinoma. This specimen was PBMCs, taken before nivolumab (anti-PD-1) treatment. The chain combines TRBV6-5 with TRBJ2-7, with D unresolved. This CDR3 reads CASSYGGYFGYEQYF. In nucleotides, the CDR3 is TGTGCCAGCAGTTACGGCGGATATTTTGGCTACGAGCAGTACTTC.